The 31 T cell receptor beta chains in this list originate from one sample, sequenced in a study of T cells after yellow fever vaccination. TCRdb re-called the 5' RACE reads with MiXCR, one entry per CDR3 protein. This table has around 310,000 distinct CDR3 sequences, 8.5% to 10% appearing once. The material sequenced was PBMCs, taken on the day of the first yellow fever vaccination. The receptors were sampled from a man aged 18 to 29 who received the YFV17D yellow fever vaccine.

This clonotype has ten or more counts. V usage is TRBV10-2 and J usage is TRBJ2-5, with TRBD2 matching 7 bases. The V gene end was trimmed by 8 bases and the J gene end by 1 base; junction bases not matched to a gene: 7. The CDR3 runs 14 residues. Germline CDR1 WSHSY, CDR2 SAAADI. The CDR3 region is CASGWTRGQETQYF. The CDR3 coding sequence is TGCGCCAGCGGCTGGACTAGAGGCCAAGAGACCCAGTACTTC.

This chain uses TRBV29-1 with TRBJ2-7; 9 bases match TRBD1. The CDR3 extends over 14 amino acids. V was pared by 6 bases and J by 4 bases, with 10 bases of the junction left unmatched. Looked up from germline, CDR1 is SQVTM and CDR2 is ANQGSEA. As DNA, the CDR3 is TGCAGCGTAGAGGACAGGGGAGAAAGATACGAGCAGTACTTC. As protein: CSVEDRGERYEQYF.

This clonotype appeared many times. This sequence joins TRBV5-1 and TRBJ1-3; D is unclear. The germline V gene has CDR1 SGHRS and CDR2 YFSETQ. V gave up 0 bases and J gave up 4 bases, with 11 bases separating them. The length of the CDR3 is 15 residues. The CDR3 is CASSLEGSRGNTIYF. The CDR3 DNA follows: TGCGCCAGCAGCTTGGAAGGGTCGCGAGGAAACACCATATATTTT.

This clonotype has only a few counts. V gene TRBV7-2 combines with J gene TRBJ1-6, with D uncertain. Trimming removed 5 bases from V and 5 bases from J, with 13 bases in between. CDR1 SGHTA and CDR2 FQGNSA come from the germline V gene. The CDR3 loop spans 15 amino acids. The CDR3 here is CASSPRAPHNSPLHF. The CDR3 DNA sequence: TGTGCCAGCAGCCCCCGGGCGCCCCATAATTCACCCCTCCACTTT.

This clonotype has a handful of counts. V gene TRBV4-3 combines with J gene TRBJ1-5; D is perhaps TRBD1 (6 bases). Germline CDR1 is LGHNA and CDR2 is YSLEER. The CDR3 has 14 residues. V shed 2 bases and J shed 6 bases, with 11 bases lying between them. Here the CDR3 DNA reads TGCGCCAGCAGCCAAATTGCAGGGGCTCAGCCCCAGCATTTT. It codes for CASSQIAGAQPQHF.

The table lists this clonotype with a few counts. This chain links TRBV7-2 with TRBJ1-4; D is undetermined. With 5 bases removed from V and 8 bases from J, the gap between germline ends came to 9 bases. The CDR3 has 12 amino acids. Germline V gene lookup returns CDR1 SGHTA and CDR2 FQGNSA. The CDR3 DNA reads as TGTGCCAGCAGCCACCAAGGAGAAAAACTGTTTTTT. This translates into CASSHQGEKLFF.

V and J are TRBV4-1 and TRBJ1-5; D uncertain. V dropped 5 bases and J dropped 0 bases, with 11 bases sitting between them. The CDR3 sequence is 15 residues long. Germline assignment: CDR1 MGHRA and CDR2 YSYEKL. CDR3 DNA: TGCGCCAGCAGCGCTAAGAAAAGTAGCAATCAGCCCCAGCATTTT. Translation gives CASSAKKSSNQPQHF.

The chain joins TRBV7-2 to TRBJ2-7, with 8 bases that match TRBD2. J was trimmed by 4 bases and V by 1 base; bases with no gene match: 6. CDR3 length: 15 residues. Germline assignment: CDR1 SGHTA and CDR2 FQGNSA. CDR3 in DNA: TGTGCCAGCAGCTTAGTCCCCGGGGGGGCGTACGAGCAGTACGTC. It codes for CASSLVPGGAYEQYV.

This clonotype appeared a few times. The V and J genes are TRBV4-1 and TRBJ2-1; no clear D. The CDR3 runs to 16 residues. V was shortened by 0 bases and J by 0 bases, with 9 bases between the two germline ends. Germline CDR1 is MGHRA and CDR2 is YSYEKL. The CDR3 is CASSQESGFSYNEQFF. For the CDR3, the DNA is TGCGCCAGCAGCCAAGAGTCGGGTTTCTCCTACAATGAGCAGTTCTTC.

The V and J genes are TRBV12-3 or TRBV12-4 and TRBJ1-2, with no clear D. Between the trimmed V and J ends, which lost 3 bases and 7 bases, there was a span of 9 bases. This CDR3 is 12 amino acids long. CDR3 in DNA: TGTGCCAGCAGTTTTTGGGGAAGTGGCTACACCTTC. Translating gives CASSFWGSGYTF.

This clonotype was seen many times. The chain combines TRBV5-1 with TRBJ1-1, with D possibly being TRBD1 (6 bases). This CDR3 spans 14 amino acids. The V gene lost 4 bases and the J gene lost 9 bases, with 19 bases spanning the gap. CDR1 and CDR2 (germline): SGHRS, YFSETQ. CDR3: CASSKSGDTWQAFF. In DNA, the CDR3 is TGCGCCAGCAGCAAGTCCGGGGACACATGGCAAGCTTTCTTT.

This clonotype was picked up a small number of times. Germline and junction disagree at one end, which may indicate a read error. The chain carries TRBV5-1 and TRBJ2-5; tentatively, D is TRBD1 or TRBD2 (5 bases each). Germline V gene lookup returns CDR1 SGHRS and CDR2 YFSETQ. The CDR3 is made up of 14 amino acids. The CDR3 reads CASSSELGTPLLDF. CDR3 nucleotides: TGCGCCAGCAGCTCGGAACTCGGGACGCCTCTTTTAGACTTC.

The rearrangement joins TRBV11-2 to TRBJ1-2; maybe TRBD1 (5 bases). The CDR3 sequence is 14 residues long. Trimming removed 1 base at V and 4 bases at J, with 10 bases between. In germline, CDR1 is SGHAT, CDR2 FQNNGV. The CDR3 DNA follows: TGTGCCAGCAGCTTAGCAGGGAATCCCTATGGCTACACCTTC. Residues: CASSLAGNPYGYTF.

This clonotype was detected ten times or more. The chain has TRBV7-9 and TRBJ2-3; possibly TRBD1 or TRBD2 for D (5 bases each). V gave up 10 bases and J gave up 0 bases, with 14 bases separating them. The length of the CDR3 is 14 residues. The germline V gene encodes CDR1 SEHNR and CDR2 FQNEAQ (reference sequence). CDR3: CATPGTVSTDTQYF. The DNA for the CDR3 is TGTGCCACCCCCGGGACGGTTAGCACAGATACGCAGTATTTT.

V usage is TRBV18 and J usage is TRBJ1-4; D call uncertain. This CDR3 contains 14 residues. Germline assignment: CDR1 KGHSH and CDR2 LQKENI. Trimming pared 3 bases from V and 5 bases from J, leaving 10 bases between. In DNA, the CDR3 is TGTGCCAGCTCACCGCCGGGATTGAATGAAAAACTGTTTTTT. Amino acids: CASSPPGLNEKLFF.

This clonotype has only a few counts. The rearrangement joins TRBV29-1 to TRBJ2-1; weak D call: TRBD2 (7 bases). Per germline, CDR1 SQVTM and CDR2 ANQGSEA. This CDR3 has 14 residues. V lost 0 bases, J lost 6 bases, and 12 bases lay in between. CDR3 DNA: TGCAGCGTTGAAGATGAGGGAGGGGGCAATGAGCAGTTCTTC. Translating gives CSVEDEGGGNEQFF.

The rearrangement uses TRBV6-2 or TRBV6-3 and TRBJ2-1; 9 bases match TRBD2. Per the germline V gene, CDR1 is MNHEY and CDR2 is SVGEGT. Unmatched junction bases numbered 6, after V lost 3 bases and J lost 3 bases. The CDR3 runs to 16 residues. CDR3 residues: CASSYSASGVYNEQFF. The CDR3 nucleotides read TGTGCCAGCAGTTATAGCGCTAGCGGGGTCTACAATGAGCAGTTCTTC.

This clonotype was detected many times. This chain uses TRBV3-1 with TRBJ2-7; D is perhaps TRBD1 (7 bases). This CDR3 spans 15 amino acids. V was shortened by 1 base and J by 7 bases, with 17 bases between the two germline ends. CDR1 and CDR2 (germline): LGHDT, YNNKEL (reference sequence). CDR3 protein: CASSQGDRARGEQYF. CDR3 bases: TGTGCCAGCAGCCAAGGAGACAGGGCCCGGGGGGAGCAGTACTTC.

There are a few counts of this clonotype. This chain links TRBV12-5 with TRBJ1-5; D is perhaps TRBD1 (5 bases). Germline CDR1 and CDR2: LGHNT and FRNRAP. V was trimmed by 1 base and J by 7 bases, leaving 8 bases between them. The CDR3 is 13 amino acids. The CDR3 sequence: CASGLETDQPQHF. CDR3 in DNA: TGTGCTAGTGGTTTGGAGACAGACCAGCCCCAGCATTTT.

The V and J genes are TRBV4-3 and TRBJ2-2; D remains ambiguous. The CDR3 extends over 15 amino acids. Trimming stripped 10 bases from V and 0 bases from J, with 15 bases between. From germline, CDR1 is LGHNA and CDR2 YSLEER. The CDR3 spells CATGPRTANTGELFF. CDR3 bases: TGCGCCACCGGCCCTCGTACCGCGAACACCGGGGAGCTGTTTTTT.

This clonotype was counted only a few times. This chain links TRBV7-2 with TRBJ2-1; possibly TRBD2 for D (5 bases). This CDR3 has 14 residues. Germline assignment: CDR1 SGHTA and CDR2 FQGNSA. The ends were cut back, 8 bases at V and 2 bases at J, with 13 bases in the middle. The CDR3: CASSGGAAYNEQFF. In nucleotides, the CDR3 is TGTGCCAGCTCCGGAGGAGCGGCCTACAATGAGCAGTTCTTC.

This clonotype was counted a few times. The J gene is TRBJ1-1, the V gene TRBV5-1; no clear D gene. V dropped 1 base and J dropped 4 bases, with 8 bases sitting between them. Germline-derived CDR1 and CDR2 are SGHRS and YFSETQ. CDR3 size: 13 residues. Here the CDR3 DNA reads TGCGCCAGCAGCTTGCAGGTTAGCACTGAAGCTTTCTTT. This sequence encodes CASSLQVSTEAFF.

This clonotype showed up just a few times. The chain links TRBV6-4 to TRBJ2-1, with 13 nucleotides matching TRBD2. J gave up 0 bases and V 4 bases, and 9 bases lay outside the gene matches. The CDR3 runs to 19 residues. The germline V gene has CDR1 MRHNA and CDR2 SNTAGT. The chain's CDR3 is CASSGLAGGILSSYNEQFF. The CDR3 DNA sequence: TGTGCCAGCAGTGGACTAGCGGGGGGTATTTTAAGCTCCTACAATGAGCAGTTCTTC.

This clonotype was detected only a few times. The J gene is TRBJ2-1, the V gene TRBV4-3; tentatively, D is TRBD1 (5 bases). CDR3 length equals 15 residues. Germline CDR1 is LGHNA and CDR2 is YSLEER. V gave up 1 base and J gave up 0 bases, with 7 bases separating them. The CDR3 DNA is TGCGCCAGCAGCCAAGTCGACAGCTCCTACAATGAGCAGTTCTTC. Its translation: CASSQVDSSYNEQFF.

Many counts were recorded for this clonotype. The chain is built from TRBV5-1 and TRBJ2-3; TRBD1 matches 10 bases. V shed 5 bases, J shed 6 bases, and the junction held 6 bases outside the gene matches. The CDR3 runs to 14 residues. CDR1 is SGHRS and CDR2 is YFSETQ in the germline V gene. The CDR3 sequence: CASRGGQGIDTQYF. CDR3 DNA: TGCGCCAGCAGAGGGGGACAGGGGATTGATACGCAGTATTTT.

The table lists this clonotype with a count of one. The rearrangement links TRBV7-3 to TRBJ1-1; D possibly corresponds to TRBD1 (5 bases). Trimming cost V 5 bases and J 1 base, with 8 bases left between them. CDR3 size: 13 residues. CDR1 is SGHTA and CDR2 is FQGTGA in the germline V gene. Here the CDR3 DNA reads TGTGCCAGCAGCAATGACAGGAACACTGAAGCTTTCTTT. Translated, it gives CASSNDRNTEAFF.

This chain links TRBV28 with TRBJ2-7; weak D call: TRBD1 (6 bases). Between the trimmed V and J ends, which lost 8 bases and 2 bases, there was a span of 13 bases. The CDR3 contains 13 residues. Germline CDR1 reads MDHEN; CDR2 reads SYDVKM. The CDR3 region has the DNA TGTGCCAGCGGGGCCGGGACACCCTACGAGCAGTACTTC. Translating it yields CASGAGTPYEQYF. Supplemented by reference TRBV28 and TRBJ2-7, the full variable domain reads DVKVTQSSRYLVKRTGEKVFLECVQDMDHENMFWYRQDPGLGLRLIYFSYDVKMKEKGDIPEGYSVSREKKERFSLILESASTNQTSMYLCASGAGTPYEQYFGPGTRLTVT.

Points on this clonotype: One end of the junction is discordant with germline, which a read error may explain. This sequence joins TRBV5-1 and TRBJ2-2; 7 nucleotides match TRBD2. Germline V lookup: CDR1 SGHRS, CDR2 YFSETQ. The CDR3 totals 15 residues. The DNA for the CDR3 is TGCGCCAGCACCATGGGAGGGGCGAAGACCGGGGAGCTGTTTTTT. The encoded protein is CASTMGGAKTGELFF.

This clonotype has a handful of counts. In DNA, the CDR3 is TGTGCCAGCGGTAGGGACAGACAAGAGACCCAGTACTTC. This gives the protein CASGRDRQETQYF. The rearrangement uses TRBV7-2 and TRBJ2-5, with 7 bases that match TRBD1. Germline V gives CDR1 SGHTA, CDR2 FQGNSA. The ends lost 8 bases at V and 2 bases at J; junction bases unmatched: 5. The CDR3 is 13 residues long. Combining the CDR3 with reference TRBV7-2 and TRBJ2-5 gives the whole variable domain GAGVSQSPSNKVTEKGKDVELRCDPISGHTALYWYRQSLGQGLEFLIYFQGNSAPDKSGLPSDRFSAERTGGSVSTLTIQRTQQEDSAVYLCASGRDRQETQYFGPGTRLLVL.

The CDR3 is CASSQGVANTEAFF. As DNA, the CDR3 is TGTGCCAGCAGCCAGGGAGTGGCGAACACTGAAGCTTTCTTT. This chain uses TRBV9 with TRBJ1-1; a possible D gene is TRBD1 (5 bases). The germline V and J ends were trimmed by 4 bases and 1 base, with 11 bases remaining between them. CDR1 is SGDLS and CDR2 is YYNGEE in the germline V gene. CDR3 length: 14 residues.

This clonotype showed up many times. The chain combines TRBV5-1 with TRBJ1-1, with unresolved D. Deletions cut 4 bases from V and 1 base from J, with 5 bases between. This CDR3 has 12 residues. The germline gives CDR1 SGHRS, CDR2 YFSETQ. The CDR3 reads CASSKENTEAFF. Here the CDR3 DNA reads TGCGCCAGCAGCAAAGAGAACACTGAAGCTTTCTTT.